This T cell receptor (beta chain) stems from a study of shared clonotypes between healthy human individuals. At the level of the study: Three plates were used per donor for CD4 naive, three for CD4 memory, two for CD8 naive and one for CD8 memory. The study's findings and limits: For sorted subsets, rarefaction showed incomplete sequencing despite large depth. All-four-donor shared clonotypes had higher generation probabilities than non-shared clonotypes did.

As for this clone: Its antigen is currently unknown.

The assay used deep level. The data were produced by immunoSEQ multiplex PCR, yet TCRdb's version contains in-frame clones alone and is incomplete. The sample contains some 2,400,000 clones, approximately 95% of which appear only once. Per germline, CDR1 MNHNY and CDR2 SVGAGI (reference sequence). The V end lost 0 bases, the J end lost 6 bases, and 9 bases lay between the germline ends. This CDR3 is built from 14 residues. Sequencing was done on a sample of naive CD4+ T cells sorted from blood. Subset: CD45RA+ positively selected. The receptor was derived from a man between 18 and 35 years old in good health. The chain recombines TRBV6-6 with TRBJ2-1; D uncertain. DNA of the CDR3: TGTGCCAGCAGTTACTCGGGTACCCGCAATGAGCAGTTCTTC. Amino acid sequence: CASSYSGTRNEQFF.